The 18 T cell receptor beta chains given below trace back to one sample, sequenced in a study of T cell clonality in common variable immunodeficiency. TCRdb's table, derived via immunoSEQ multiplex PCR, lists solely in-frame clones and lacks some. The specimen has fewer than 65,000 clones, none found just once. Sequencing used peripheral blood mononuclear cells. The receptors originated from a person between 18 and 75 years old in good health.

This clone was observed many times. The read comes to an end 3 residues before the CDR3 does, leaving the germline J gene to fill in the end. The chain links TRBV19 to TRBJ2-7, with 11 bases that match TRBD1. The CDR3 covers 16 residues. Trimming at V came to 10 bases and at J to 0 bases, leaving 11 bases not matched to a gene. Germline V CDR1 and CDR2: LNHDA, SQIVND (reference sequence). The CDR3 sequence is CATKYPGTGGSYEQYF. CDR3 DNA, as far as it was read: TGTGCCACGAAATACCCCGGGACAGGGGGCTCCTACGAG.

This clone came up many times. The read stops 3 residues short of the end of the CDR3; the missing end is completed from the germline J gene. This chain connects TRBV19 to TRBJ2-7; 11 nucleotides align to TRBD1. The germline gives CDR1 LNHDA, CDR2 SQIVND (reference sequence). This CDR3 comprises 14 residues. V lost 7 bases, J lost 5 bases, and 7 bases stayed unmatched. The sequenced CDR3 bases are TGTGCCAGTAAAGGGACAGGGGGTAACCACGAG. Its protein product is CASKGTGGNHE. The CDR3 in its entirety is CASKGTGGNHEQYF. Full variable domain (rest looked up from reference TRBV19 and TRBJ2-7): DGGITQSPKYLFRKEGQNVTLSCEQNLNHDAMYWYRQDPGQGLRLIYYSQIVNDFQKGDIAEGYSVSREKKESFPLTVTSAQKNPTAFYLCASKGTGGNHEQYFGPGTRLTVT.

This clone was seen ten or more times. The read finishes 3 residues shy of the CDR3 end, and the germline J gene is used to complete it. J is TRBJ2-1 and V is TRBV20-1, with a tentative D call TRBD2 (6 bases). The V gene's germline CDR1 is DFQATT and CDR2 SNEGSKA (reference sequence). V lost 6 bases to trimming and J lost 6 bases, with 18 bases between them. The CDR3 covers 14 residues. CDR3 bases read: TGCAGTGCACCCGGGGGAGCGGGTGTCAATGAG. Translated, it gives CSAPGGAGVNE. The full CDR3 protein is CSAPGGAGVNEQFF.

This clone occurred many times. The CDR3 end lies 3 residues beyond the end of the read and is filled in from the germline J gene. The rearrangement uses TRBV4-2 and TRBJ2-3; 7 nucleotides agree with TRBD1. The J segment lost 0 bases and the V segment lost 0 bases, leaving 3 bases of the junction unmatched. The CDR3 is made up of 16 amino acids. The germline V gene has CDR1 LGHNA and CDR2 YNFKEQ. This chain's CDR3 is CASSQDPGQSTDTQYF. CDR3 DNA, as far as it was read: TGTGCCAGCAGCCAAGATCCGGGACAGAGCACAGATACG.

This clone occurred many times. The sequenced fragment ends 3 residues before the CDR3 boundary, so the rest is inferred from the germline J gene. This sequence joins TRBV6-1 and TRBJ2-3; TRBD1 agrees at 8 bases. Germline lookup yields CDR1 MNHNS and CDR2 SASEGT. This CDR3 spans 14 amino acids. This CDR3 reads CASSDRGRGQPQYF. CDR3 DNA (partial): TGTGCCAGCAGTGACAGGGGGCGAGGTCAGCCG.

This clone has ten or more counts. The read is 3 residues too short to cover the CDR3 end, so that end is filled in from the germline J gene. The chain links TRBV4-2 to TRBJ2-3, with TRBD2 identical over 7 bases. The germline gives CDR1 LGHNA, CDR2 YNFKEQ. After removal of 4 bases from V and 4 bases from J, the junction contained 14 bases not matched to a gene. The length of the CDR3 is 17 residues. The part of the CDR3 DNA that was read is TGTGCCAGCAGCCCTATGGCCGGACTAGATGTTCCAGATACG. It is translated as CASSPMAGLDVPDT. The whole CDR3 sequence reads CASSPMAGLDVPDTQYF.

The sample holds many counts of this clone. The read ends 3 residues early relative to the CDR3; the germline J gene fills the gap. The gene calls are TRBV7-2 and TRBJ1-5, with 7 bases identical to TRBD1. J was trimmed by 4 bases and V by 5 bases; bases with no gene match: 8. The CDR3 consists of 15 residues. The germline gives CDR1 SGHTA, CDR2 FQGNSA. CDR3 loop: CASSLGTDLNQPQHF. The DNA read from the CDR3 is TGTGCCAGCAGCCTAGGGACAGACTTAAATCAGCCC.

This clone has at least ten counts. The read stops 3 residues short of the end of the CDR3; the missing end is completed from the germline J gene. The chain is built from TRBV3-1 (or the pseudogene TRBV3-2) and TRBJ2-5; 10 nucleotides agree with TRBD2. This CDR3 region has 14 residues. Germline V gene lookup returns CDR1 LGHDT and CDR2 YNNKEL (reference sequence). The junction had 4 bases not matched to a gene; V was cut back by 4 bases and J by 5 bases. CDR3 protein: CASSPSGGGETQYF. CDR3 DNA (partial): TGTGCCAGCAGCCCTAGCGGGGGCGGCGAGACC.

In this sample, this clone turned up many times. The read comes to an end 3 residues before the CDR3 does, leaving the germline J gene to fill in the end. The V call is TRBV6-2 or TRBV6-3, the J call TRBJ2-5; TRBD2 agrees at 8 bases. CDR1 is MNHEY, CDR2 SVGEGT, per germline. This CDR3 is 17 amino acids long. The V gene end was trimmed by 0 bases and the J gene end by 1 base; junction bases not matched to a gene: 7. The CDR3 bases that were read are TGTGCCAGCAGTTACTCCTCTCAGCTAGCGGGCCAAGAGACC. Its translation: CASSYSSQLAGQET. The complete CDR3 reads CASSYSSQLAGQETQYF.

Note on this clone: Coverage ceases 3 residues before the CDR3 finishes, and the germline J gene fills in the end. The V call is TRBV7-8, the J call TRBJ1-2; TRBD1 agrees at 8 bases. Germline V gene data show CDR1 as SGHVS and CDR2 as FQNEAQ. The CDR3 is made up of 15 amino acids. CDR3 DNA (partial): TGTGCCAGCAGCTTAACAGGGGGAGGGAGAGATACC. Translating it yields CASSLTGGGRDT. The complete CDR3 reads CASSLTGGGRDTYTF.

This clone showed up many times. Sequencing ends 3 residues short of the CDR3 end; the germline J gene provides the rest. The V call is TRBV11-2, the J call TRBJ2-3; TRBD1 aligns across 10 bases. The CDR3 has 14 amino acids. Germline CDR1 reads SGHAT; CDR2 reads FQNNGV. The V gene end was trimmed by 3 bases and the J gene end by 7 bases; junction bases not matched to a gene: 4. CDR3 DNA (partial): TGTGCCAGCAGCTTGGGGACAGGGGTGTATACG. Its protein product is CASSLGTGVYT. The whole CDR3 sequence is CASSLGTGVYTQYF.

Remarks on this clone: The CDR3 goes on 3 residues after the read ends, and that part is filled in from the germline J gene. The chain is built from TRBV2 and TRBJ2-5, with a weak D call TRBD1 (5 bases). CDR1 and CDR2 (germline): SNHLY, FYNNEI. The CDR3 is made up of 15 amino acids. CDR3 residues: CASSTDRPISNTQYF. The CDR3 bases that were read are TGTGCCAGCAGTACCGACAGACCAATCTCGAATACC.

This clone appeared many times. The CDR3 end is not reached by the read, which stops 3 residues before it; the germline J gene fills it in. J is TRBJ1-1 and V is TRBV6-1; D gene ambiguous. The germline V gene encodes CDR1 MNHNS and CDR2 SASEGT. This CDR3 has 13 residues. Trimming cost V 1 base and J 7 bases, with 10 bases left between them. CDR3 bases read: TGTGCCAGCAGTGAAGTTCAGAGAGGTGAA. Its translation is CASSEVQRGE. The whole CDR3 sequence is CASSEVQRGEAFF.

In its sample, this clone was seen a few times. The CDR3 loop reads CASSLALSPGDYTF. The sequenced CDR3 bases are TGTGCCAGCAGCTTAGCGCTGTCCCCCGGGGAC. This chain uses TRBV7-9 with TRBJ1-2, with D hard to call. The missing CDR3 end, 3 residues past where the read stops, is filled in from the germline J gene. Germline-derived CDR1 and CDR2 are SEHNR and FQNEAQ (reference sequence). The CDR3 loop spans 14 amino acids.

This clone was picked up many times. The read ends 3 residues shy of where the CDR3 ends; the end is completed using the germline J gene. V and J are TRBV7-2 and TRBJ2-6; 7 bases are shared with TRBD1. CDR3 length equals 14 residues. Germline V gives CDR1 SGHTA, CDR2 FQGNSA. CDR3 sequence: CASSLVVGRGLLTF. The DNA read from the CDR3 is TGTGCCAGCAGCTTAGTGGTCGGAAGGGGGCTC.

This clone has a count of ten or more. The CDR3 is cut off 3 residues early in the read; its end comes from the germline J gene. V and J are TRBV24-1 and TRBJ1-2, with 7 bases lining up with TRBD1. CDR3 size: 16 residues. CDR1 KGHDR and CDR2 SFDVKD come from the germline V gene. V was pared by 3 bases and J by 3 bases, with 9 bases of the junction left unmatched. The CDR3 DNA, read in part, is TGTGCCACCAGTGATGCCGGGCAGGGGGACTACTATGGC. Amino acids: CATSDAGQGDYYG. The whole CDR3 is CATSDAGQGDYYGYTF.

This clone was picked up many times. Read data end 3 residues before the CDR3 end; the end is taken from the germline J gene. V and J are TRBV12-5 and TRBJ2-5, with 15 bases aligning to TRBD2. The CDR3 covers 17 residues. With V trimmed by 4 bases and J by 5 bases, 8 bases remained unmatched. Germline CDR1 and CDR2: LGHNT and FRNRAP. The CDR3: CASGSRTSGGAVETQYF. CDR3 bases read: TGTGCTAGTGGTTCCCGGACTAGCGGGGGGGCCGTGGAGACC.

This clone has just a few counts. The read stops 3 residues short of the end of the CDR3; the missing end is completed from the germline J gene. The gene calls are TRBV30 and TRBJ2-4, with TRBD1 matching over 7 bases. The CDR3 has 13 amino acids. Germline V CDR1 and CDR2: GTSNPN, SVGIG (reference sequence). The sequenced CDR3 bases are TGTGCCCTCAACCTGGGACAGAACTATGGT. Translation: CALNLGQNYG. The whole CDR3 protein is CALNLGQNYGQYF.